These T cell receptor beta chains were read from a single sample in a study of T-cell reconstitution after alpha-beta-depleted transplantation in children. Via MiXCR, TCRdb re-called the PCR reads, giving one row per CDR3 protein. This sample carries hundreds of thousands of distinct CDR3 sequences, over 10% of them seen once, and the ten largest clones take roughly 2.3%. Sequencing used PBMCs, mostly from graft donor cells, obtained 360 days after TCRalphabeta/CD19-depleted stem cell transplant. The source is a male patient younger than 18 who had a stem cell transplant for acute myeloid leukemia, so the T cells may come from the graft donor. Each CDR3 is given with its conserved first and last residue. D genes are given only for firm matches. A clone size is listed for some rows: how often the clone was seen (once, few, many), or a class if it is expanded.

v_gene: TRBV7-2; j_gene: TRBJ2-7; d_gene: NA; abundance: few; CDR3nt: TGTGCCAGCAGCCCGGACAGCCAATACGAGCAGTACTTC; CDR3aa: CASSPDSQYEQYF
v_gene: TRBV12-3/TRBV12-4; j_gene: TRBJ2-1; d_gene: TRBD2; abundance: few; CDR3nt: TGTGCCAGCAGGCCCACTAGCGGGAGACGCAATGAGCAGTTCTTC; CDR3aa: CASRPTSGRRNEQFF
v_gene: TRBV6-2/TRBV6-3; j_gene: TRBJ2-1; d_gene: TRBD2; abundance: few; CDR3nt: TGTGCCAGCAATAAGGGGTGGACTAGCTCCTACAATGAGCAGTTCTTC; CDR3aa: CASNKGWTSSYNEQFF
v_gene: TRBV30; j_gene: TRBJ2-3; d_gene: TRBD2; abundance: NA; CDR3nt: TGTGCCTGGAGTGTAGGACTAGCGGAGGCAGATACGCAGTATTTT; CDR3aa: CAWSVGLAEADTQYF
v_gene: TRBV7-3; j_gene: TRBJ2-1; d_gene: TRBD2; abundance: few; CDR3nt: TGTGCCAGCAGCTCCCCCTGGGGCTTTACTAGCGGTCCGAGCTCCTACAATGAGCAGTTCTTC; CDR3aa: CASSSPWGFTSGPSSYNEQFF
v_gene: TRBV7-9; j_gene: TRBJ2-4; d_gene: TRBD1; abundance: few; CDR3nt: TGTGCCAGCAGCTCGACAGGGGGGCAAAACATTCAGTACTTC; CDR3aa: CASSSTGGQNIQYF
v_gene: TRBV20-1; j_gene: TRBJ2-6; d_gene: NA; abundance: many; CDR3nt: TGCAGTTCGAACAGGATACCCTCTGGGGCCAACGTCCTGACTTTC; CDR3aa: CSSNRIPSGANVLTF
v_gene: TRBV29-1; j_gene: TRBJ1-1; d_gene: NA; abundance: NA; CDR3nt: TGCAGCGTTGGGGGGCCCTACACTGAAGCTTTCTTT; CDR3aa: CSVGGPYTEAFF
v_gene: TRBV13; j_gene: TRBJ2-7; d_gene: TRBD2; abundance: NA; CDR3nt: TGTGCCAGCAGCCAAATAGCGGGAGAGACTTACGAGCAGTACTTC; CDR3aa: CASSQIAGETYEQYF
v_gene: TRBV6-1; j_gene: TRBJ1-2; d_gene: NA; abundance: few; CDR3nt: TGTGCCAGCAGTGAAGCGCCGGACAGTGACTATGGCTACACCTTC; CDR3aa: CASSEAPDSDYGYTF
v_gene: TRBV4-3; j_gene: TRBJ2-3; d_gene: NA; abundance: NA; CDR3nt: TGCGCCAGCAGCCAAGATGGCCCGTGGGGGCGCACAGATACGCAGTATTTT; CDR3aa: CASSQDGPWGRTDTQYF
v_gene: TRBV29-1; j_gene: TRBJ2-1; d_gene: NA; abundance: few; CDR3nt: TGCAGCGTTACCAGCGGAGCCCCGTTCTTC; CDR3aa: CSVTSGAPFF
v_gene: TRBV12-3/TRBV12-4; j_gene: TRBJ1-2; d_gene: TRBD1; abundance: NA; CDR3nt: TGTGCCAGCAGTTTAACCCAGGGGGCGTCTCATGGCTACACCTTC; CDR3aa: CASSLTQGASHGYTF
v_gene: TRBV4-3; j_gene: TRBJ2-7; d_gene: NA; abundance: NA; CDR3nt: TGCGCCAGCAGCCAGACCACTAGTATGCCCTACGAGCAGTACTTC; CDR3aa: CASSQTTSMPYEQYF